This T cell receptor (beta chain) appears in the sequencing data of a study of T cells in Graves' hyperthyroidism and ophthalmopathy. V gave up 6 bases and J gave up 6 bases; unmatched junction bases: 10. Germline V lookup: CDR1 MDHEN, CDR2 SYDVKM. The CDR3 totals 14 residues. There were TCR beta CDR3 regions amplified from RNA transcripts. The primer set for the first-round RT-PCR of the TCR CDR3 was HTBI. TCRdb analysed the multiplex PCR reads with MiXCR anew, one entry per CDR3 protein. The sample holds approximately 640,000 distinct CDR3 sequences, around 15% seen once. At least ten counts were recorded for this clonotype.

The genes are TRBV28 and TRBJ1-2, with TRBD1 matching over 7 bases. Sample: blood. The sequence derives from a woman in her thirties with Graves' hyperthyroidism. The CDR3 nucleotides read TGTGCCAGCAGCCGAGAAAACAGGGGCGATGGCTACACCTTC. Encoded protein: CASSRENRGDGYTF.